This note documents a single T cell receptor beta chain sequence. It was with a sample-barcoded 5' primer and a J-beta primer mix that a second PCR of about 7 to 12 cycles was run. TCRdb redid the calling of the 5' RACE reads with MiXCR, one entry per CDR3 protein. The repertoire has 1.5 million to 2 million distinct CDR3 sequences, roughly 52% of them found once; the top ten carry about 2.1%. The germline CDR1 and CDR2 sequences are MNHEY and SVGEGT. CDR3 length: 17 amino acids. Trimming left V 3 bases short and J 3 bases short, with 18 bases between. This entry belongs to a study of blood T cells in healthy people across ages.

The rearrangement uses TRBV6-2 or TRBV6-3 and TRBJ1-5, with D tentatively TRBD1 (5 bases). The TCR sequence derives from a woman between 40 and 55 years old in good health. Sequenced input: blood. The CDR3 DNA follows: TGTGCCAGCAGTTATGACGGCCAGGGCCCCTTCAATCAGCCCCAGCATTTT. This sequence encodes CASSYDGQGPFNQPQHF.